What follows are 25 T cell receptor beta chains derived from one specimen sequenced in a study of blood T cell repertoires in COVID-19. Generated by immunoSEQ multiplex PCR, the TCRdb table keeps only in-frame clones and is missing some. Here the sample spans fewer than 250,000 clones, roughly 84% being singletons. Sequenced material: peripheral blood. Source of these receptors: a man between 40 and 49 years old with acute or convalescent COVID-19.

The V gene is TRBV6-4, the J gene TRBJ1-5, with a weak D call TRBD1 (5 bases). Trimming removed 9 bases at V and 5 bases at J, with 17 bases between. The CDR3 spans 14 residues. The germline V gene encodes CDR1 MRHNA and CDR2 SNTAGT. The CDR3 DNA sequence: TGTGCCAGTGCGAAGGGGTACTCCGATCAGCCCCAGCATTTT. Protein: CASAKGYSDQPQHF.

The chain combines TRBV7-8 with TRBJ2-3, with 10 bases identical to TRBD1. CDR1 SGHVS and CDR2 FQNEAQ come from the germline V gene. The CDR3 length is 16 residues. The J segment lost 4 bases and the V segment lost 5 bases, leaving 9 bases of the junction unmatched. CDR3 sequence reads: CASSTKTGTGADTQYF. CDR3 nucleotides: TGTGCCAGCAGCACCAAAACCGGGACAGGGGCAGATACGCAGTATTTT.

The gene calls are TRBV5-1 and TRBJ1-2; TRBD1 agrees at 7 bases. Looked up from germline, CDR1 is SGHRS and CDR2 is YFSETQ. J gave up 4 bases and V 4 bases, and 10 bases lay outside the gene matches. The length of the CDR3 is 15 residues. The DNA of the CDR3 is TGCGCCAGCAGCCCCTTTGATCGGGACAGCTATGGCTACACCTTC. Its translation is CASSPFDRDSYGYTF.

In this sample, this clone turned up a few times. The chain has TRBV9 and TRBJ2-1, with D possibly matching TRBD1 (6 bases). Germline lookup yields CDR1 SGDLS and CDR2 YYNGEE. The CDR3 contains 12 residues. V lost 0 bases to trimming and J lost 9 bases, with 7 bases between them. CDR3 region: CASSVGGGEQFF. The CDR3 DNA follows: TGTGCCAGCAGCGTAGGAGGGGGTGAGCAGTTCTTC.

The chain is built from TRBV6-4 and TRBJ1-6; 10 bases line up with TRBD1. The CDR3 sequence is 15 residues long. Trimming removed 5 bases from V and 8 bases from J; junction bases left unmatched: 6. Germline lookup yields CDR1 MRHNA and CDR2 SNTAGT. CDR3 sequence reads: CASSMTGGQDSPLHF. DNA for the CDR3: TGTGCCAGCAGTATGACAGGGGGCCAGGATTCACCCCTCCACTTT.

The chain joins TRBV5-6 to TRBJ1-6; 9 positions agree with TRBD1. The germline V gene has CDR1 SGHDT and CDR2 YYEEEE. J was trimmed by 11 bases and V by 4 bases; bases with no gene match: 13. CDR3 length equals 16 residues. The CDR3 DNA reads TGTGCCAGCAGCCGCGAAGGGACAGGGAAAATGCCACCCCTCCACTTT. Protein product: CASSREGTGKMPPLHF.

The chain is built from TRBV30 and TRBJ1-5; no definite D call. The CDR3 is 13 amino acids. The V end lost 0 bases, the J end lost 2 bases, and 5 bases lay between the germline ends. The germline V gene has CDR1 GTSNPN and CDR2 SVGIG (reference sequence). CDR3 residues: CAWSVSRNQPQHF. The CDR3 DNA follows: TGTGCCTGGAGTGTTAGCCGCAATCAGCCCCAGCATTTT.

For the CDR3, the DNA is TGCGCCAGCAGCCCCCAGGGTTCCTATAATTCACCCCTCCACTTT. It is translated as CASSPQGSYNSPLHF. The chain carries TRBV5-1 and TRBJ1-6; D perhaps matches TRBD1 (5 bases). V gave up 4 bases and J gave up 1 base, with 9 bases separating them. Per the germline V gene, CDR1 is SGHRS and CDR2 is YFSETQ. The CDR3 is made up of 15 amino acids.

The chain links TRBV5-1 to TRBJ1-1; no clear D gene. The V gene's germline CDR1 is SGHRS and CDR2 YFSETQ. The germline V and J ends were trimmed by 2 bases and 0 bases, with 8 bases remaining between them. The CDR3 loop spans 14 amino acids. In nucleotides, the CDR3 is TGCGCCAGCAGCTTACGCCAGGTGAACACTGAAGCTTTCTTT. Its translation: CASSLRQVNTEAFF.

This chain joins TRBV27 and TRBJ2-7; a possible D gene is TRBD1 (5 bases). This CDR3 spans 13 amino acids. V was clipped by 5 bases and J by 4 bases, with 12 bases between them. Germline V CDR1 and CDR2: MNHEY, SMNVEV (reference sequence). This chain's CDR3 is CASSPDRAYEQYF. CDR3 in DNA: TGTGCCAGCAGTCCCGACAGAGCATACGAGCAGTACTTC.

Turning to this clone: At one of its ends the junction is not consistent with the germline gene, which may arise from a read error. This chain uses TRBV4-2 with TRBJ2-2, with 9 positions matching TRBD2. Germline lookup yields CDR1 LGHNA and CDR2 YNFKEQ. The CDR3 covers 17 residues. This chain's CDR3 is CASSQGGAGGVTGDLFF. For the CDR3, the DNA is TGTGCCAGCAGCCAAGGTGGTGCGGGGGGGGTCACCGGGGATCTGTTTTTT.

This chain uses TRBV29-1 with TRBJ1-1; D possibly corresponds to TRBD1 (6 bases). Germline CDR1 reads SQVTM; CDR2 reads ANQGSEA. The CDR3 extends over 11 amino acids. Trimming shortened V by 7 bases and J by 2 bases, and 8 bases separated the two germline ends. CDR3 region: CSGTVNTEAFF. The CDR3 nucleotides are TGCAGCGGGACAGTCAACACTGAAGCTTTCTTT.

This sequence joins TRBV20-1 and TRBJ1-1, with 9 bases that match TRBD1. This CDR3 has 17 residues. Germline V gives CDR1 DFQATT, CDR2 SNEGSKA (reference sequence). The junction had 16 bases not matched to a gene; V was cut back by 3 bases and J by 5 bases. In nucleotides, the CDR3 is TGCAGTGCTAGTCTGGACAGGGGCGGAGTGACGTGGACTGAAGCTTTCTTT. Amino acid sequence: CSASLDRGGVTWTEAFF.

This rearrangement joins TRBV2 to TRBJ1-3, with D unclear. This CDR3 is 14 amino acids long. CDR1 and CDR2 (germline): SNHLY, FYNNEI. V was clipped by 6 bases and J by 0 bases, with 9 bases between them. The CDR3 bases are TGTGCCAGCAGGGTCGGGAGCTCTGGAAACACCATATATTTT. Translated, it gives CASRVGSSGNTIYF.

The chain has TRBV6-2 or TRBV6-3 and TRBJ2-1; TRBD2 aligns across 7 bases. Germline values: CDR1 MNHEY, CDR2 SVGEGT. V lost 6 bases to trimming and J lost 8 bases; unmatched junction nucleotides: 19. The CDR3 consists of 17 residues. CDR3 sequence reads: CASSPGLGAGPSDEQFF. DNA for the CDR3: TGTGCCAGCAGCCCCGGGCTGGGAGCGGGGCCTTCGGATGAGCAGTTCTTC.

The sample holds a few counts of this clone. The chain carries TRBV11-2 and TRBJ1-1, with 7 bases fitting TRBD1. V was pared by 2 bases and J by 1 base, with 4 bases of the junction left unmatched. The CDR3 runs to 15 residues. The germline V gene encodes CDR1 SGHAT and CDR2 FQNNGV. This CDR3 reads CASSLRGQTNTEAFF. CDR3 coding DNA: TGTGCCAGCAGCTTACGGGGACAGACGAACACTGAAGCTTTCTTT. Filled out from reference TRBV11-2 and TRBJ1-1, the complete variable domain reads EAGVAQSPRYKIIEKRQSVAFWCNPISGHATLYWYQQILGQGPKLLIQFQNNGVVDDSQLPKDRFSAERLKGVDSTLKIQPAKLEDSAVYLCASSLRGQTNTEAFFGQGTRLTVV.

The chain recombines TRBV5-1 with TRBJ1-4, with D unclear. The CDR3 spans 14 residues. Looked up from germline, CDR1 is SGHRS and CDR2 is YFSETQ. V lost 2 bases to trimming and J lost 0 bases, with 5 bases between them. This CDR3 reads CASSFSATNEKLFF. DNA for the CDR3: TGCGCCAGCAGCTTCTCAGCAACTAATGAAAAACTGTTTTTT.

The table lists this clone with a few counts. V and J are TRBV6-1 and TRBJ1-2; the match to TRBD1 covers 9 bases. Germline V gene lookup returns CDR1 MNHNS and CDR2 SASEGT. The V gene end was trimmed by 2 bases and the J gene end by 4 bases; junction bases not matched to a gene: 11. This CDR3 spans 17 amino acids. The CDR3 region is CASSEPGTGFLVYGYTF. Here the CDR3 DNA reads TGTGCCAGCAGTGAACCCGGGACAGGGTTTCTTGTCTATGGCTACACCTTC.

CDR3 amino acids: CASSKPVTGTNRSGANVLTF. The CDR3 coding sequence is TGTGCCAGCAGCAAACCCGTCACAGGGACTAATCGCTCTGGGGCCAACGTCCTGACTTTC. V is TRBV21-1 and J is TRBJ2-6; the table's D call, TRBD2, has no DNA check behind it. TRBV21-1 is a documented pseudogene. This CDR3 has 20 residues.

J is TRBJ1-1 and V is TRBV30, with D perhaps matching TRBD1 (6 bases). The germline gives CDR1 GTSNPN, CDR2 SVGIG (reference sequence). The V end lost 1 base, the J end lost 0 bases, and 21 bases lay between the germline ends. CDR3 length: 18 residues. CDR3 region: CAWSGGQSIFDMNTEAFF. CDR3 bases: TGTGCCTGGAGTGGCGGACAGTCCATCTTTGACATGAACACTGAAGCTTTCTTT.

The chain carries TRBV19 and TRBJ1-5, with TRBD1 as a possible D gene (5 bases). The CDR3 runs 14 residues. Germline CDR1 is LNHDA and CDR2 is SQIVND (reference sequence). V was shortened by 3 bases and J by 5 bases, with 11 bases between the two germline ends. CDR3 region: CASSIPGVDQPQHF. The DNA for the CDR3 is TGTGCCAGTAGTATTCCGGGGGTCGATCAGCCCCAGCATTTT.

The chain couples TRBV1 to TRBJ1-2. TRBV1 is annotated as a pseudogene. The CDR3 consists of 12 residues. CDR3 residues: CTSSQDRRGYTF. CDR3 bases: TGCACCAGCAGCCAAGATCGGAGAGGCTACACCTTC.

V and J are TRBV6-1 and TRBJ1-5; possibly TRBD1 for D (5 bases). Deletions cut 0 bases from V and 9 bases from J, with 12 bases between. This CDR3 is 14 amino acids long. Looked up from germline, CDR1 is MNHNS and CDR2 is SASEGT. In nucleotides, the CDR3 is TGTGCCAGCAGTGAAGCGCGGGGGGGTTGGCCCCAGCATTTT. Translated, it gives CASSEARGGWPQHF.

The chain has TRBV6-4 and TRBJ2-3; a possible D gene is TRBD1 (7 bases). There are 17 residues in the CDR3. Per germline, CDR1 MRHNA and CDR2 SNTAGT. V lost 4 bases and J 8 bases, leaving 25 bases between the germline ends. CDR3 in DNA: TGTGCCAGCAGTGCCCAGGGGGGATATTTAGCACATGGTACGCAGTATTTT. Amino acids: CASSAQGGYLAHGTQYF.

The chain couples TRBV19 to TRBJ1-3; no clear D gene. The V gene's germline CDR1 is LNHDA and CDR2 SQIVND (reference sequence). The CDR3 spans 15 residues. Trimming removed 4 bases from V and 0 bases from J, with 10 bases in between. The CDR3 loop is CASSKYGSSGNTIYF. DNA for the CDR3: TGTGCCAGTAGTAAGTACGGGAGCTCTGGAAACACCATATATTTT.